The rows below give T cell receptor beta chains drawn from one sample of a study of CD8+ T cells in alopecia areata. The data were produced by immunoSEQ multiplex PCR, yet TCRdb's version contains in-frame clones alone and is incomplete. The data hold about 190,000 clones, with 50% to 60% observed a single time. The sequenced sample was CD4+ T cells sorted from blood, obtained at week 4, from a patient treated with tofacitinib. Receptors originate from a human donor with alopecia areata. CDR3s include the opening cysteine and the closing phenylalanine or tryptophan. D genes are given only for firm matches. Clone sizes are given selectively: once, few, many, or a class where the clone is expanded.

>TRBD2|few|17|TRBV7-2|TRBJ2-5
CASSAGGLAGYQETQYF
TGTGCCAGCAGCGCAGGGGGACTAGCGGGGTACCAAGAGACCCAGTACTTC
>TRBD2|-|13|TRBV29-1|TRBJ2-3
CSVEAGGSDTQYF
TGCAGCGTTGAAGCGGGAGGGTCAGATACGCAGTATTTT
>TRBD1|-|14|TRBV30|TRBJ1-1
CAWSLGTANTEAFF
TGTGCCTGGAGTCTTGGGACAGCGAACACTGAAGCTTTCTTT
>-|few|18|TRBV4-1|TRBJ2-7
CASSQEPNGPGGLYEQYF
TGCGCCAGCAGCCAAGAACCCAACGGCCCAGGCGGTCTGTACGAGCAGTACTTC
>-|-|16|TRBV5-6|TRBJ1-2
CASSRQVTEANYGYTF
TGTGCCAGCAGCCGACAAGTAACAGAAGCTAACTATGGCTACACCTTC
>-|-|14|TRBV5-1|TRBJ2-5
CASSDYSRGETQYF
TGCGCCAGCAGCGATTACTCCAGGGGAGAGACCCAGTACTTC
>TRBD1|-|15|TRBV9|TRBJ2-7
CASSVGTGSSYEQYF
TGTGCCAGCAGCGTCGGGACAGGGAGCTCCTACGAGCAGTACTTC
>-|-|13|TRBV29-1|TRBJ2-5
CSVADKGSRTQYF
TGCAGCGTTGCGGACAAGGGGTCCAGGACCCAGTACTTC
>-|-|13|TRBV30|TRBJ2-7
CAWSHRPSLEQYF
TGTGCCTGGAGTCACAGGCCCTCGCTCGAGCAGTACTTC
>-|few|12|TRBV6-6|TRBJ1-1
CASTLRGTEAFF
TGTGCCAGCACCCTTCGGGGCACTGAAGCTTTCTTT
>-|few|14|TRBV18|TRBJ2-3
CASSPYGSTDTQYF
TGTGCCAGCTCACCGTATGGGAGCACAGATACGCAGTATTTT
>TRBD2|-|17|TRBV30|TRBJ2-3
CAWSVDGGRARADTQYF
TGTGCCTGGAGTGTTGATGGCGGGAGGGCCAGGGCAGATACGCAGTATTTT
>-|-|14|TRBV29-1|TRBJ2-6
CSVERGPGANVLTF
TGCAGCGTAGAACGGGGTCCTGGGGCCAACGTCCTGACTTTC
>-|-|14|TRBV19|TRBJ2-3
CASTGPLMGDTQYF
TGTGCCAGTACCGGGCCTCTCATGGGCGATACGCAGTATTTT
>-|-|14|TRBV30|TRBJ1-2
CAWSVLALNYGYTF
TGTGCCTGGAGTGTGTTAGCGTTGAACTATGGCTACACCTTC
>-|-|10|TRBV20-1|TRBJ2-1
CSALWNEQFF
TGCAGTGCGCTGTGGAATGAGCAGTTCTTC
>-|-|11|TRBV29-1|TRBJ2-5
CSVVLTETQYF
TGCAGCGTCGTTCTTACTGAGACCCAGTACTTC
>TRBD2|few|15|TRBV5-1|TRBJ2-7
CASSSLAGGPGEQYF
TGCGCCAGCAGCTCTCTAGCGGGAGGGCCGGGCGAGCAGTACTTC
>-|-|14|TRBV6-5|TRBJ2-7
CASSRQGRSYEQYF
TGTGCCAGCAGTCGTCAGGGGCGCTCCTACGAGCAGTACTTC
>-|-|11|TRBV18|TRBJ1-1
CASSPNNEAFF
TGTGCCAGCTCACCAAATAACGAAGCTTTCTTT
>-|-|15|TRBV5-1|TRBJ2-5
CASSVGVEVGETQYF
TGCGCCAGCAGCGTTGGGGTGGAGGTAGGAGAGACCCAGTACTTC
>TRBD1|few|15|TRBV6-6|TRBJ2-7
CASSGAGTGHHEQYF
TGTGCCAGCAGTGGAGCCGGGACAGGGCACCACGAGCAGTACTTC
>-|-|13|TRBV27|TRBJ2-7
CASIAWVGYEQYF
TGTGCCAGCATCGCCTGGGTTGGCTACGAGCAGTACTTC
>TRBD1|-|12|TRBV29-1|TRBJ1-1
CSVDRGNAEAFF
TGCAGCGTTGACAGGGGGAACGCTGAAGCTTTCTTT
>-|-|11|TRBV29-1|TRBJ2-3
CSVHRADTQYF
TGCAGCGTTCACCGGGCGGATACGCAGTATTTT
>-|-|13|TRBV30|TRBJ1-5
CAWSRRSDQPQHF
TGTGCCTGGAGCCGTAGGAGCGATCAGCCCCAGCATTTT
>-|few|12|TRBV30|TRBJ1-3
CAWSGGGNTIYF
TGTGCCTGGAGTGGAGGTGGAAACACCATATATTTT
>-|few|15|TRBV28|TRBJ2-4
CASRDSTLAKNIQYF
TGTGCCAGCAGGGACAGTACTTTAGCCAAAAACATTCAGTACTTC
>-|-|10|TRBV10-1|TRBJ2-7
CTRGRDEQYF
TGCACACGGGGTCGAGACGAGCAGTACTTC
>-|-|14|TRBV7-2|TRBJ2-3
CASSWDKTTDTQYF
TGTGCCAGCAGCTGGGACAAAACCACAGATACGCAGTATTTT
>TRBD1|few|15|TRBV6-5|TRBJ1-5
CASSRQGAGDQPQHF
TGTGCCAGCAGCCGACAGGGGGCAGGGGATCAGCCCCAGCATTTT